In its sample, the clone carrying this TCR beta chain was seen many times. What it binds is unknown. TCRdb re-analysed the 5' RACE reads in MiXCR, keeping a single row per CDR3 protein. The sample lists about 500,000 distinct CDR3 sequences; 10% to 15% were seen once. This specimen belongs to a study of CD8 T cells in ankylosing spondylitis. Study conclusions and caveats: Seven to nine highly homologous variants made up a TCR beta motif that seemed to typify ankylosing spondylitis blood.

Germline V gene sequence: CDR1 DFQATT, CDR2 SNEGSKA (reference sequence). The length of the CDR3 is 14 residues. V was shortened by 0 bases and J by 8 bases, with 13 bases between the two germline ends. The genes are TRBV20-1 and TRBJ1-4; possibly TRBD1 for D (5 bases). The source material was blood, either unsorted or a sorted T cell fraction (not recorded which). The sequence was obtained from a male donor with ankylosing spondylitis. The CDR3 spells CSARDSGVGEKLFF. The CDR3 nucleotides read TGCAGTGCTAGAGATTCGGGGGTAGGGGAAAAACTGTTTTTT.